These T cell receptor beta chains were read from a single sample in a study of blood T cell repertoires in COVID-19. TCRdb's table, derived via immunoSEQ multiplex PCR, lists solely in-frame clones and lacks some. Of around 68,000 clones listed, roughly 84% are singletons. Sequencing was performed on peripheral blood. The receptors originated from a man in his fifties or sixties with active COVID-19. The CDR3 runs from the conserved cysteine through the conserved F or W. The D gene is left open where the match is weak. Only some rows state a clone size, as once, few, many or a class for expanded clones.

TRBV2	NA	NA	TRBJ1-3	CASYHRASGNTIYF	TGTGCCAGCTACCACAGGGCCTCTGGAAACACCATATATTTT
TRBV30	NA	NA	TRBJ2-7	CAWSGGGEQYF	TGTGCCTGGAGTGGAGGAGGCGAGCAGTACTTC
TRBV27	NA	TRBD1	TRBJ1-5	CASRMGQISNQPQHF	TGTGCCAGTAGAATGGGACAGATTAGCAATCAGCCCCAGCATTTT
TRBV6-5	once	NA	TRBJ1-2	CASSYSKAGGFYGYTF	TGTGCCAGCAGTTACTCGAAGGCGGGCGGCTTCTATGGCTACACCTTC
TRBV24-1	NA	NA	TRBJ2-5	CATRRSGGETQYF	TGTGCCACACGCCGGAGCGGCGGAGAGACCCAGTACTTC
TRBV9	NA	NA	TRBJ2-1	CASSVVGDQYNEQFF	TGTGCCAGCAGCGTAGTCGGAGACCAGTACAATGAGCAGTTCTTC
TRBV19	once	TRBD1	TRBJ1-5	CASSKSGTANQPQHF	TGTGCCAGTAGTAAATCAGGGACAGCTAATCAGCCCCAGCATTTT
TRBV30	few	TRBD2	TRBJ2-7	CACSAGGLVEQYF	TGTGCCTGTTCTGCGGGGGGCCTCGTCGAGCAGTACTTC
TRBV7-2	NA	TRBD1	TRBJ2-5	CASSFQRQGGRETQYF	TGTGCCAGCAGCTTCCAGCGACAGGGTGGTAGAGAGACCCAGTACTTC
TRBV30	NA	NA	TRBJ1-5	CAWSKDNSNQPQHF	TGTGCCTGGAGTAAAGACAATAGCAATCAGCCCCAGCATTTT
TRBV11-3	once	TRBD1	TRBJ2-1	CASSSNRGRNEQFF	TGTGCCAGCAGCTCGAACAGGGGCCGGAATGAGCAGTTCTTC
TRBV29-1	NA	TRBD1	TRBJ2-4	CSVEDQLQGTKNIQYF	TGCAGCGTTGAAGATCAATTACAGGGGACAAAAAACATTCAGTACTTC
TRBV7-9	NA	TRBD1	TRBJ1-4	CASSPGQGLEKLFF	TGTGCCAGCAGCCCCGGACAGGGCTTGGAAAAACTGTTTTTT
TRBV7-9	few	NA	TRBJ1-5	CASSSEFDRRSNQPQHF	TGTGCCAGCAGCTCGGAATTCGACAGAAGGTCCAATCAGCCCCAGCATTTT
TRBV18	once	TRBD2	TRBJ2-2	CASSPTSGNTGELFF	TGTGCCAGCTCACCGACTAGCGGGAACACCGGGGAGCTGTTTTTT
TRBV6-5	NA	NA	TRBJ1-3	CASSFGTPGNTIYF	TGTGCCAGCAGTTTCGGGACTCCTGGAAACACCATATATTTT
TRBV29-1	NA	TRBD2	TRBJ2-3	CSVSGLADFSTDTQYF	TGCAGCGTCTCGGGACTAGCGGATTTCTCCACAGATACGCAGTATTTT
TRBV6-5	NA	NA	TRBJ2-2	CASEYTGTGELFF	TGTGCCAGCGAATATACAGGGACCGGGGAGCTGTTTTTT
TRBV4-1	NA	TRBD1	TRBJ1-5	CASSQVTGGGNQPQHF	TGCGCCAGCAGCCAAGTAACAGGGGGCGGCAATCAGCCCCAGCATTTT
TRBV18	NA	TRBD1	TRBJ2-5	CASSRGTGFQETQYF	TGTGCCAGCTCACGGGGGACAGGGTTTCAAGAGACCCAGTACTTC
TRBV6-5	NA	NA	TRBJ1-1	CASRYLRGDTEAFF	TGTGCCAGCAGATACCTCCGAGGAGACACTGAAGCTTTCTTT
TRBV2	NA	TRBD2	TRBJ2-3	CASSEVGTSGVDTQYF	TGTGCCAGCAGTGAAGTGGGGACTAGCGGGGTAGATACGCAGTATTTT
TRBV30	medium-sized	NA	TRBJ2-7	CAFAGDTYEQYF	TGTGCCTTCGCAGGGGACACTTACGAGCAGTACTTC
TRBV5-6	NA	NA	TRBJ1-2	CASSFTGDDGYTF	TGTGCCAGCAGCTTCACGGGTGATGATGGCTACACCTTC
TRBV18	NA	TRBD1	TRBJ1-5	CASSPEGGQGYLQPQHF	TGTGCCAGCTCACCAGAAGGGGGACAGGGGTATCTTCAGCCCCAGCATTTT
TRBV2	few	TRBD1	TRBJ1-4	CASSLTRDRGFF	TGTGCCAGCAGTCTCACCCGGGACAGGGGGTTTTTT
TRBV9	NA	NA	TRBJ2-7	CASSALQGYDEQYF	TGTGCCAGCAGCGCCCTACAGGGTTACGACGAGCAGTACTTC
TRBV7-2	NA	NA	TRBJ2-7	CASSPGLYPYEQYF	TGTGCCAGCAGCCCGGGACTTTACCCCTACGAGCAGTACTTC
TRBV11-2	once	TRBD1	TRBJ1-4	CASSPIRGTENEKLFF	TGTGCCAGCAGCCCGATTCGCGGGACAGAAAATGAAAAACTGTTTTTT
TRBV28	NA	TRBD1	TRBJ1-5	CASMTGQPQHF	TGTGCCAGCATGACAGGGCAGCCCCAGCATTTT
TRBV9	NA	NA	TRBJ1-6	CASSARQDYNSPLHF	TGTGCCAGCAGCGCCCGACAGGACTATAATTCACCCCTCCACTTT
TRBV10-3	NA	NA	TRBJ1-5	CAIKGVGSNQPQHF	TGTGCCATCAAGGGGGTCGGAAGCAATCAGCCCCAGCATTTT
TRBV28	NA	TRBD2	TRBJ2-1	CASSSGTSGSGEQFF	TGTGCCAGCAGTTCCGGGACTAGCGGGAGTGGCGAGCAGTTCTTC
TRBV2	NA	NA	TRBJ1-1	CASLGGGRAFF	TGTGCCAGTCTAGGGGGGGGCCGGGCTTTCTTT
TRBV6-5	NA	TRBD1	TRBJ1-1	CASTKTGGTEAFF	TGTGCCAGCACTAAGACAGGGGGCACTGAAGCTTTCTTT
TRBV5-1	NA	NA	TRBJ2-7	CASSLVLQGEQYF	TGCGCCAGCAGCTTGGTACTTCAGGGCGAGCAGTACTTC